This T cell receptor beta chain appears in the sequencing data of a study of CD8+CD57+ T cells in acquired aplastic anemia. Whole-study context: Quantities of DNA derived from sorted CD4+ and CD8+ cells averaged approximately 3 ug.

TCR beta VDJ and CDR3 profiles were obtained from a genomic DNA template. TCRdb called the reads again in MiXCR, with one record for every CDR3 protein. This table has around 170,000 distinct CDR3 sequences, more than 45% appearing once. From germline, CDR1 is SGHAT and CDR2 FQDESV (reference sequence). The CDR3 covers 16 residues. Patients picked for sequencing had shown CD8+CD57+ cell expansion detected by flow cytometry. With respect to this clonotype: A read error may account for a junction end that differs from germline.

This sequence was found in a human donor with aplastic anemia. V gene TRBV11-1 combines with J gene TRBJ1-3; the D gene is possibly TRBD1 (5 bases). Input material: sorted CD4+, CD8+, or CD8+CD57+ T cells (not recorded which) from PBMCs. CDR3 in amino acids: CASGLVGGRSGNTIYF. The CDR3 nucleotides are TGTGCCAGCGGCTTAGTTGGGGGACGCTCTGGCAACACCATATATTTT.